Below, 5 T cell receptor beta chains from the same sample are listed, as sequenced in a study of blood T cell repertoires in COVID-19. Profiled with immunoSEQ multiplex PCR; TCRdb holds only in-frame clones, not every one. Seen here are about 420,000 clones, roughly 89% observed once, and the top ten hold roughly 0.84%. Sequenced material: peripheral blood. The source of these receptors is a man in his late teens or twenties with COVID-19, enrolled during active disease.

This clone was found a few times. The rearrangement joins TRBV6-5 to TRBJ1-1; no clear D gene. Germline loops: CDR1 MNHEY, CDR2 SVGAGI. Trimming removed 9 bases from V and 1 base from J, with 9 bases in between. CDR3 length equals 12 residues. This chain's CDR3 is CASGTRNTEAFF. The CDR3 coding sequence is TGTGCCAGTGGTACGAGGAACACTGAAGCTTTCTTT.

V usage is TRBV9 and J usage is TRBJ2-1; TRBD2 matches 13 bases. V trimming: 4 bases; J trimming: 10 bases; junction bases outside the gene matches: 11. Germline V gene data show CDR1 as SGDLS and CDR2 as YYNGEE. The CDR3 loop spans 16 amino acids. The CDR3 DNA sequence: TGTGCCAGCAGCTCTCCGGGGGGACTAGCGGGACTCGAGCAGTTCTTC. It yields the protein CASSSPGGLAGLEQFF.

The chain employs TRBV6-5 and TRBJ2-2; maybe TRBD2 (6 bases). CDR3 size: 14 residues. Germline V gene lookup returns CDR1 MNHEY and CDR2 SVGAGI. Trimming took off 6 bases at V and 5 bases at J, with 13 bases between the two ends. The CDR3, as DNA: TGTGCCAGCAGGGGGGGAAGGGAGACCGGGGAGCTGTTTTTT. Protein sequence: CASRGGRETGELFF.

This chain uses TRBV11-2 with TRBJ2-1, with TRBD2 as a possible D gene (6 bases). Germline CDR1 reads SGHAT; CDR2 reads FQNNGV. Trimming left V 7 bases short and J 2 bases short, with 9 bases between. There are 13 residues in the CDR3. The CDR3 protein is CASTSGAYNEQFF. CDR3 sequence (DNA): TGTGCCAGCACCTCGGGGGCCTACAATGAGCAGTTCTTC.

The J gene is TRBJ1-2, the V gene TRBV28; 9 bases agree with TRBD1. CDR1 and CDR2 (germline): MDHEN, SYDVKM. Trimming took 3 bases from V and 4 from J; bases not matched to a gene: 0. The CDR3 has 13 amino acids. The CDR3 sequence is CASSLTGGYGYTF. In nucleotides, the CDR3 is TGTGCCAGCAGTTTGACAGGGGGCTATGGCTACACCTTC.